The 6 T cell receptor beta chains listed next were all sequenced from one sample in a study of blood T cell repertoires in COVID-19. TCRdb's copy holds only in-frame clones and misses some; the assay was immunoSEQ multiplex PCR. This sample carries approximately 98,000 clones, roughly 80% of them seen once, and the ten largest clones take roughly a tenth. The source material was peripheral blood. The source is a woman of 80 years or more with acute or convalescent COVID-19.

The V gene is TRBV14, the J gene TRBJ2-1; 14 nucleotides line up with TRBD2. Germline V lookup: CDR1 SGHDN, CDR2 FVKESK. The CDR3 loop spans 17 amino acids. V shed 5 bases, J shed 8 bases, and the junction held 11 bases outside the gene matches. The CDR3 nucleotides read TGTGCCAGCAGCAGTAGACTAGCGGGGGGGCCCCTGGATGAGCAGTTCTTC. Protein: CASSSRLAGGPLDEQFF.

This rearrangement joins TRBV5-5 to TRBJ1-6; 7 bases are shared with TRBD1. Germline lookup yields CDR1 SGHKS and CDR2 YYEKEE (reference sequence). The ends lost 4 bases at V and 7 bases at J; junction bases unmatched: 8. The CDR3 consists of 15 residues. CDR3 bases: TGTGCCAGCAGCACCCAGACAGGGTACAATTCACCCCTCCACTTT. Protein sequence: CASSTQTGYNSPLHF.

The chain combines TRBV29-1 with TRBJ1-5, with TRBD1 matching over 7 bases. V trimming: 6 bases; J trimming: 5 bases; junction bases outside the gene matches: 10. The CDR3 is made up of 14 amino acids. CDR1 SQVTM and CDR2 ANQGSEA come from the germline V gene. The CDR3 protein is CSVSTGNRDQPQHF. The DNA of the CDR3 is TGCAGCGTATCGACAGGGAATAGGGATCAGCCCCAGCATTTT.

The CDR3 nucleotides read TGTGCCACCAGCAGGGACAGGGGGCTTGAAAAACTGTTTTTT. Amino acid sequence: CATSRDRGLEKLFF. The chain couples TRBV15 to TRBJ1-4, with 11 positions matching TRBD1. In germline, CDR1 is LNHNV, CDR2 YYDKDF (reference sequence). V was pared by 3 bases and J by 7 bases, with 1 base of the junction left unmatched. The CDR3 totals 14 residues.

This clone was found a few times. This sequence joins TRBV11-2 and TRBJ1-6; perhaps TRBD1 as D (6 bases). This CDR3 is 16 amino acids long. Germline V gives CDR1 SGHAT, CDR2 FQNNGV. The germline V and J ends were trimmed by 2 bases and 7 bases, with 15 bases remaining between them. DNA for the CDR3: TGTGCCAGCAGCTTACGTCCGGACAGCCCAAATTCACCCCTCCACTTT. This translates into CASSLRPDSPNSPLHF.

This clone has only a few counts. This chain connects TRBV28 to TRBJ1-3, with D unclear. Trimming shortened V by 6 bases and J by 0 bases, and 12 bases separated the two germline ends. The CDR3 has 15 residues. Per germline, CDR1 MDHEN and CDR2 SYDVKM. As DNA, the CDR3 is TGTGCCAGCAGGGGTGACATCGACTCTGGAAACACCATATATTTT. Translated: CASRGDIDSGNTIYF.